This T cell receptor (beta chain) emerged from a study of T-cell memory formation after mild COVID-19. CDR3 length equals 15 residues. Germline CDR1 is MNHEY and CDR2 is SVGAGI. V lost 10 bases to trimming and J lost 0 bases, with 16 bases between them. Points from the study as a whole: Pre-infection memory already had some responding clones, implying cross-reactive memory joined. Confirmation of SARS-CoV-2 specificity was lacking for second-wave clones peaking day 37.

A note on this clonotype: Its specificity is not known.

TCRdb used MiXCR to reprocess the 5' RACE reads, holding one entry per CDR3 protein. The sample includes about 210,000 distinct CDR3 sequences, roughly 30% of them seen just once. The specimen sequenced was PBMCs or a T cell subset sorted from them (not recorded which). The V call is TRBV6-5, the J call TRBJ1-3, with D uncertain. The TCR comes from an adult woman who had mild COVID-19 (a few samples of this study predate the infection). Cell type and time point are not known. CDR3 DNA sequence: TGTGCCACTTACGGTCGGGCGAGCTCTGGAAACACCATATATTTT. This encodes CATYGRASSGNTIYF.